Only one count was recorded for the clone carrying this T cell receptor (beta chain). The sample belongs to a study of cytotoxic CD8 clonotypes in ibrutinib-treated CLL. Study-wide context: Partial responses numbered roughly 25 and complete responses 2; after a median approximately 70 months, 14 stayed remitted and about twelve progressed.

Using immunoSEQ multiplex PCR, the repertoire was profiled, and TCRdb retains in-frame clones only, with some absent. The sample includes around 92,000 clones, 77% of them seen just once. The V gene lost 5 bases and the J gene lost 8 bases, with 7 bases spanning the gap. In germline, CDR1 is LNHNV, CDR2 YYDKDF (reference sequence). The CDR3 consists of 12 residues. Sequences were derived from PBMCs, sampled after 24 months of ibrutinib treatment. The chain carries TRBV15 and TRBJ1-6; D is ambiguous. The clonotype originates from a human donor with chronic lymphocytic leukemia. CDR3 sequence (DNA): TGTGCCACCAGCGAGTTGTATTCACCCCTCCACTTT. Residues: CATSELYSPLHF. The full variable domain, in which reference TRBV15 and TRBJ1-6 provide the parts outside the CDR3, is DAMVIQNPRYQVTQFGKPVTLSCSQTLNHNVMYWYQQKSSQAPKLLFHYYDKDFNNEADTPDNFQSRRPNTSFCFLDIRSPGLGDTAMYLCATSELYSPLHFGNGTRLTVT.